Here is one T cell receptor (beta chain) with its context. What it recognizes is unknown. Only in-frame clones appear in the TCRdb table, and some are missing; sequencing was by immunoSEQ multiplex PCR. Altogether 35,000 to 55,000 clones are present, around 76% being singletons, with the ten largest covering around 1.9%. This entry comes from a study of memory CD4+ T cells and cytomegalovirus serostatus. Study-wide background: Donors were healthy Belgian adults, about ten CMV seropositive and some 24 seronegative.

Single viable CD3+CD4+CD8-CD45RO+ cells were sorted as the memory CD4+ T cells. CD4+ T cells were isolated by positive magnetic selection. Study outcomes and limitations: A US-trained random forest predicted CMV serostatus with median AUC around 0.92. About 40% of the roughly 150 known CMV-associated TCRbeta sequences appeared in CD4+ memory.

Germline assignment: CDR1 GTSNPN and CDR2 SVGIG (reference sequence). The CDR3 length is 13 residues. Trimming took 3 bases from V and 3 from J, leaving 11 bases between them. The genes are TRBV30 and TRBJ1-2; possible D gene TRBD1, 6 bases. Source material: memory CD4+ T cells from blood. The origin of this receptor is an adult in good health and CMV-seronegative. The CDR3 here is CAWRRPGDYGYTF. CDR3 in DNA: TGTGCCTGGAGGAGGCCAGGGGACTATGGCTACACCTTC.